A selection of T cell receptor beta chains follows, all from one sample in a study of identical twins. One entry per CDR3 protein, called by TCRdb with MiXCR from the 5' RACE reads. The data contain 1.5 million to 2 million distinct CDR3 sequences, 32% of them seen just once; the ten biggest clones take up over 0.25%. Sequencing was carried out using cord blood. The origin of the receptors is a newborn girl in good health. CDR3s include the opening cysteine and the closing phenylalanine or tryptophan. A D gene is named only where the DNA matches it firmly. Expanded clones are given a class, and other clones once, few, many or no size at all.

j_call clone_size v_call d_call cdr3_length cdr3_aa cdr3_nt
TRBJ2-1 - TRBV5-6 TRBD2 18 CASSLGGLAGTSYNEQFF TGTGCCAGCAGCTTGGGGGGACTAGCGGGGACATCCTACAATGAGCAGTTCTTC
TRBJ1-2 - TRBV29-1 - 13 CSVEGGLGYGYTF TGCAGCGTTGAGGGCGGCCTAGGCTATGGCTACACCTTC
TRBJ2-3 - TRBV20-1 TRBD2 12 CRGLAGTDTQYF TGCAGAGGACTAGCGGGAACAGATACGCAGTATTTT
TRBJ1-5 few TRBV7-2 TRBD1 15 CASSPWDRPNQPQHF TGTGCCAGCTCACCCTGGGACAGGCCCAATCAGCCCCAGCATTTT
TRBJ2-3 - TRBV24-1 - 14 CATSDLVATDTQYF TGTGCCACCAGTGATTTGGTAGCTACAGATACGCAGTATTTT
TRBJ2-7 few TRBV3-1 TRBD2 14 CASSQRGNSYEQYF TGTGCCAGCAGCCAGCGGGGGAACTCCTACGAGCAGTACTTC
TRBJ2-1 - TRBV20-1 - 11 CSAPLFYEQFF TGCAGTGCTCCCCTATTCTACGAGCAGTTCTTC
TRBJ2-3 - TRBV7-2 - 14 CASSLGQAPDTQYF TGTGCCAGCAGCTTAGGGCAGGCCCCGGATACGCAGTATTTT
TRBJ2-3 few TRBV4-1 - 14 CASSQVLAPNTQYF TGCGCCAGCAGCCAAGTGTTAGCGCCGAATACGCAGTATTTT
TRBJ1-3 - TRBV29-1 - 13 CSVEWGSGNTIYF TGCAGCGTTGAGTGGGGGTCTGGAAACACCATATATTTT
TRBJ2-1 many TRBV12-3/TRBV12-4 TRBD2 15 CASSWPGLGHIEQFF TGTGCCAGCAGTTGGCCGGGACTAGGCCACATTGAGCAGTTCTTC
TRBJ2-3 few TRBV6-6 TRBD2 17 CASSYSFERGGTDTQYF TGTGCCAGCAGTTACTCGTTCGAGCGGGGGGGCACAGATACGCAGTATTTT
TRBJ2-7 few TRBV14 TRBD1 16 CASSPFTGTGPYEQYF TGTGCCAGCAGCCCATTTACCGGGACAGGGCCCTACGAGCAGTACTTC
TRBJ1-6 - TRBV25-1 - 13 CASSESYNSPLHF TGTGCCAGCAGTGAATCCTACAATTCACCCCTCCACTTT
TRBJ1-4 - TRBV4-2 TRBD1 15 CASSPKTGGNGKLFF TGTGCCAGCAGCCCTAAGACAGGGGGAAACGGAAAACTGTTTTTT
TRBJ2-1 - TRBV4-1 TRBD2 16 CASSQASGRAHNEQFF TGCGCCAGCAGCCAAGCTAGCGGGAGGGCCCACAATGAGCAGTTCTTC
TRBJ2-3 few TRBV7-8 TRBD2 15 CASSRDYPSTDTQYF TGTGCCAGCAGCCGGGACTACCCTAGCACAGATACGCAGTATTTT
TRBJ2-1 - TRBV10-3 TRBD2 16 CAISEYRLAGENEQFF TGTGCCATCAGTGAATATAGGCTAGCGGGAGAGAATGAGCAGTTCTTC
TRBJ2-1 once TRBV19 - 14 CASSMVGQYNEQFF TGTGCCAGTAGTATGGTCGGACAGTACAATGAGCAGTTCTTC
TRBJ2-7 few TRBV6-5 TRBD1 13 CASSPTGGFEQYF TGTGCCAGCAGTCCGACAGGGGGGTTCGAGCAGTACTTC
TRBJ1-4 many TRBV12-3/TRBV12-4 TRBD1 15 CASSLGQGANEKLFF TGTGCCAGCAGTTTGGGACAGGGGGCTAATGAAAAACTGTTTTTT
TRBJ1-6 many TRBV6-6 TRBD1 15 CASSYGTGVNSPLHF TGTGCCAGCAGTTACGGGACAGGGGTTAATTCACCCCTCCACTTT
TRBJ2-1 few TRBV28 TRBD1 13 CASRPDRGNEQFF TGTGCCAGCAGGCCGGACAGGGGAAATGAGCAGTTCTTC
TRBJ2-7 - TRBV25-1 - 14 CASSENARVREQYF TGTGCCAGCAGTGAAAATGCACGGGTCCGGGAGCAGTACTTC
TRBJ2-7 few TRBV4-1 - 16 CASSQGLRGTYYEQYF TGCGCCAGCAGCCAAGGTCTTCGCGGGACCTACTACGAGCAGTACTTC
TRBJ2-7 - TRBV24-1 - 11 CATNGGHEQYF TGTGCCACCAATGGAGGACACGAGCAGTACTTC
TRBJ2-7 - TRBV20-1 - 11 CSARTPGEQYF TGCAGTGCTAGGACGCCTGGCGAGCAGTACTTC
TRBJ2-3 - TRBV6-1 TRBD1 15 CASSPNRGFPDTQYF TGTGCCAGCAGTCCAAACAGGGGGTTTCCAGATACGCAGTATTTT
TRBJ2-3 - TRBV7-2 TRBD2 17 CATAPKILAGGPDTQYF TGTGCCACCGCCCCGAAAATACTAGCGGGGGGCCCAGATACGCAGTATTTT
TRBJ2-7 many TRBV4-2 - 12 CASSQAGVEQYF TGTGCCAGCAGCCAAGCGGGAGTCGAGCAGTACTTC
TRBJ2-1 - TRBV20-1 TRBD2 15 CSAPRTGTRNNEQFF TGCAGTGCTCCCAGAACCGGGACTAGAAACAATGAGCAGTTCTTC
TRBJ2-7 many TRBV5-1 TRBD1 15 CASSLLRDRAYEQYF TGCGCCAGCAGCTTGCTCCGGGACAGGGCCTACGAGCAGTACTTC
TRBJ2-2 - TRBV6-1 - 16 CASSDASLEGTGELFF TGTGCCAGCAGCGACGCCTCCTTAGAAGGCACCGGGGAGCTGTTTTTT
TRBJ2-3 - TRBV9 - 15 CASSRTATSTDTQYF TGTGCCAGCAGCAGGACAGCTACTAGCACAGATACGCAGTATTTT
TRBJ1-2 few TRBV11-2 - 12 CASSLEIYGYTF TGTGCCAGCAGCTTAGAGATCTATGGCTACACCTTC
TRBJ2-3 few TRBV2 TRBD2 13 CASSAAGVDTQYF TGTGCCAGCAGTGCGGCGGGAGTAGATACGCAGTATTTT
TRBJ1-3 few TRBV18 - 14 CASSLANSGNTIYF TGTGCCAGCTCACTAGCGAACTCTGGAAACACCATATATTTT
TRBJ1-1 - TRBV12-3/TRBV12-4 - 15 CASSLAGTDYTEAFF TGTGCCAGCAGTTTAGCGGGGACGGACTACACTGAAGCTTTCTTT
TRBJ1-1 - TRBV28 - 12 CASSRNRVEAFF TGTGCCAGCAGCCGGAACAGGGTTGAAGCTTTCTTT
TRBJ2-5 - TRBV5-1 - 12 CASSFSGYGQYF TGCGCCAGCAGCTTTAGCGGCTACGGGCAGTACTTC
TRBJ2-7 few TRBV20-1 TRBD2 15 CSASTSGSPGYEQYF TGCAGTGCTAGTACTAGCGGGAGCCCCGGGTACGAGCAGTACTTC
TRBJ1-5 - TRBV20-1 TRBD1 19 CSARSPRRSGTGGDQPQHF TGCAGTGCTAGATCCCCGCGGAGGTCGGGGACAGGCGGGGATCAGCCCCAGCATTTT
TRBJ1-6 few TRBV6-5 TRBD1 14 CASRMDRVNSPLHF TGTGCCAGCAGAATGGACAGGGTTAATTCACCCCTCCACTTT
TRBJ2-3 - TRBV7-2 TRBD2 16 CASSLAQRERADTQYF TGTGCCAGCAGCTTAGCCCAGCGGGAGAGGGCAGATACGCAGTATTTT
TRBJ2-2 - TRBV2 TRBD2 16 CASKLAGGARTGELFF TGTGCCAGCAAGTTAGCGGGAGGGGCAAGAACCGGGGAGCTGTTTTTT
TRBJ2-1 - TRBV6-5 TRBD1 13 CASRRDRVGEQFF TGTGCCAGCCGCCGGGACAGGGTTGGTGAGCAGTTCTTC
TRBJ2-3 - TRBV28 TRBD1 15 CASSSQGARADTQYF TGTGCCAGCAGTTCCCAGGGGGCGCGGGCAGATACGCAGTATTTT
TRBJ2-7 once TRBV6-1 TRBD2 17 CASSGLAGKSSYNEQYF TGTGCCAGCAGTGGGCTAGCGGGTAAGAGCTCCTACAATGAGCAGTACTTC
TRBJ2-3 - TRBV6-5 TRBD1 16 CASSRQGEGSTDTQYF TGTGCCAGCAGTCGACAGGGGGAGGGAAGCACAGATACGCAGTATTTT
TRBJ1-2 many TRBV6-5 - 16 CASSYSRGFTNYGYTF TGTGCCAGCAGTTACTCTCGAGGGTTCACTAACTATGGCTACACCTTC
TRBJ2-3 - TRBV20-1 - 13 CRARYTEADTQYF TGCAGGGCCCGCTATACGGAGGCAGATACGCAGTATTTT
TRBJ2-1 - TRBV4-2 - 16 CDSSQVRDHPYNEQFF TGTGACAGCAGCCAAGTCCGGGACCACCCCTACAATGAGCAGTTCTTC
TRBJ2-7 - TRBV20-1 - 12 CSASWVSYEQYF TGCAGTGCTAGTTGGGTCTCCTACGAGCAGTACTTC
TRBJ1-2 few TRBV7-9 - 14 CASSFSQGEYGYTF TGTGCTAGCAGCTTCTCACAGGGAGAATATGGCTACACCTTC
TRBJ2-6 - TRBV11-1 - 15 CASSLRVRGANVLTF TGTGCCAGCAGCTTACGGGTGCGGGGGGCCAACGTCCTGACTTTC
TRBJ1-2 - TRBV4-1 TRBD1 16 CAGSQPRKGAFYGYTF TGCGCCGGCAGCCAACCAAGGAAGGGGGCTTTCTATGGCTACACCTTC
TRBJ2-1 few TRBV3-1 - 15 CASSHKPPPPNEQFF TGTGCCAGCAGCCATAAACCTCCCCCTCCCAATGAGCAGTTCTTC
TRBJ1-1 - TRBV5-1 - 14 CASTRGGANTEAFF TGCGCCAGCACCCGGGGGGGGGCCAACACCGAAGCTTTCTTT
TRBJ2-7 - TRBV7-9 - 13 CASSHRVADEQYF TGTGCCAGCAGCCACAGGGTGGCCGACGAGCAGTACTTC
TRBJ1-5 - TRBV20-1 - 17 CSARVLSGQISNQPQHF TGCAGTGCTAGAGTTTTATCGGGGCAAATTAGCAATCAGCCCCAGCATTTT